Reported below is one T cell receptor (beta chain). As yet, its antigen is unknown. Next came a second PCR, run for about 6 to 12 cycles, which used a sample-barcoded 5' primer along with a J-beta primer mix. Every molecule of cDNA carried a tag from a template-switch adaptor with 12 random nucleotides. MiXCR, run by TCRdb on the 5' RACE reads, gives a single entry per CDR3 protein. This table holds more than 700,000 distinct CDR3 sequences, around 45% found once. The sample, approximately 10 milliliters of peripheral blood, was drawn from each donor. At least 7 million PBMCs were isolated per sample. This record comes from a study of blood T cells in healthy people across ages. General observations from the study: Any changes in expanded clonotypes were possibly confounded, as donor CMV status remained unknown.

Material: blood. The receptor was derived from a man older than 75 in good health.

The CDR3 bases are TGTGCCAGCAGCTTTTGGTTCGGTCGGGACAGATCTAGCGAGCAGTACTTC. Its translation is CASSFWFGRDRSSEQYF. The V call is TRBV5-5, the J call TRBJ2-7; TRBD1 aligns across 7 bases. J was trimmed by 6 bases and V by 2 bases; bases with no gene match: 17. CDR1 and CDR2 from the germline V gene are SGHKS and YYEKEE (reference sequence). CDR3 length equals 17 residues.